This T cell receptor (beta chain) originates from a study of beta chain features in type 1 diabetes. As concerns this clone: The antigen is unknown.

CDR3 size: 13 residues. The V gene's germline CDR1 is MDHEN and CDR2 SYDVKM. Deletions cut 9 bases from V and 6 bases from J, with 17 bases between. The sequenced template was cDNA made from the entire isolated RNA. The average read count of naive, central memory and regulatory T cell samples was about 3.57 million. This table comes from immunoSEQ multiplex PCR, and its TCRdb copy is limited to in-frame clones, with some not included. The table includes 150,000 to 190,000 clones, over 8.5% detected once. Notes on the study in general: PCR might pick shorter templates more often, in the same way for patients and controls. A pattern of fewer insertions and more deletions at VDJ junctions was seen in type 1 diabetes patients.

CD45RO/CCR7/CD25/CD127/CD95/CD27 staining was used to isolate CD4+ naive, central memory, regulatory and stem cell-like memory cells by sorting. What was sequenced was central memory CD4+ T cells from blood. The TCR was taken from a man younger than 35 in good health. The chain combines TRBV28 with TRBJ1-2; possibly TRBD1 for D (5 bases). In DNA, the CDR3 is TGTGCCAGTCGACGGGACCTGGGGGATGGCTACACCTTC. Amino acid sequence: CASRRDLGDGYTF.